The 6 T cell receptor beta chains given below trace back to one sample, sequenced in a study of Tregs in tolerant kidney transplant recipients. The assay was immunoSEQ multiplex PCR, and TCRdb's table has in-frame clones only and misses some. The data contain roughly 17,000 clones, 80% to 90% of them singletons. Material: Tregs from blood. These receptors all stem from a human donor in good health.

The chain recombines TRBV18 with TRBJ2-3, with D uncertain. Trimming pared 2 bases from V and 2 bases from J, leaving 5 bases between. The V gene's germline CDR1 is KGHSH and CDR2 LQKENI. The CDR3 is 13 amino acids. This CDR3 reads CASSPENTDTQYF. CDR3 in DNA: TGTGCCAGCTCACCAGAAAACACAGATACGCAGTATTTT.

The V gene is TRBV5-6, the J gene TRBJ2-1; D remains unclear. The CDR3 contains 14 residues. Trimming removed 2 bases at V and 7 bases at J, with 13 bases between. Per the germline V gene, CDR1 is SGHDT and CDR2 is YYEEEE. As DNA, the CDR3 is TGTGCCAGCAGCTTTACCTTTTCCCTTAATGAGCAGTTCTTC. Residues: CASSFTFSLNEQFF.

The V gene is TRBV6-6, the J gene TRBJ1-6; 10 positions agree with TRBD1. The CDR3 covers 15 residues. Germline CDR1 is MNHNY and CDR2 is SVGAGI (reference sequence). Trimming took 6 bases from V and 7 from J; bases not matched to a gene: 6. Written as DNA, the CDR3 is TGTGCCAGCAGAAAGAGGGGACAGGGGAATTCACCCCTCCACTTT. This encodes CASRKRGQGNSPLHF.

This chain uses TRBV5-1 with TRBJ2-4; TRBD1 aligns across 8 bases. V was pared by 4 bases and J by 8 bases, with 2 bases of the junction left unmatched. The CDR3 covers 12 residues. CDR1 is SGHRS, CDR2 YFSETQ, per germline. The chain's CDR3 is CASSMTGDIQYF. CDR3 nucleotides: TGCGCCAGCAGCATGACAGGGGACATTCAGTACTTC. Full variable domain (missing parts from reference TRBV5-1 and TRBJ2-4): KAGVTQTPRYLIKTRGQQVTLSCSPISGHRSVSWYQQTPGQGLQFLFEYFSETQRNKGNFPGRFSGRQFSNSRSEMNVSTLELGDSALYLCASSMTGDIQYFGAGTRLSVL.

This chain uses TRBV6-5 with TRBJ1-2; D might be TRBD1 (5 bases). The CDR3 covers 13 residues. Trimming took 4 bases from V and 6 from J, leaving 12 bases between them. CDR1 and CDR2 from the germline V gene are MNHEY and SVGAGI. The CDR3 coding sequence is TGTGCCAGCAGTTTCAGGGAAATCGATGGCTACACCTTC. Protein sequence: CASSFREIDGYTF.

The chain combines TRBV18 with TRBJ2-3; D call uncertain. CDR3 length: 17 amino acids. V was cut by 3 bases and J by 6 bases, with 22 bases left in between. Germline V lookup: CDR1 KGHSH, CDR2 LQKENI. The CDR3: CASSPSTPGATIDTQYF. In nucleotides, the CDR3 is TGTGCCAGCTCACCGAGTACCCCAGGCGCCACAATTGATACGCAGTATTTT.